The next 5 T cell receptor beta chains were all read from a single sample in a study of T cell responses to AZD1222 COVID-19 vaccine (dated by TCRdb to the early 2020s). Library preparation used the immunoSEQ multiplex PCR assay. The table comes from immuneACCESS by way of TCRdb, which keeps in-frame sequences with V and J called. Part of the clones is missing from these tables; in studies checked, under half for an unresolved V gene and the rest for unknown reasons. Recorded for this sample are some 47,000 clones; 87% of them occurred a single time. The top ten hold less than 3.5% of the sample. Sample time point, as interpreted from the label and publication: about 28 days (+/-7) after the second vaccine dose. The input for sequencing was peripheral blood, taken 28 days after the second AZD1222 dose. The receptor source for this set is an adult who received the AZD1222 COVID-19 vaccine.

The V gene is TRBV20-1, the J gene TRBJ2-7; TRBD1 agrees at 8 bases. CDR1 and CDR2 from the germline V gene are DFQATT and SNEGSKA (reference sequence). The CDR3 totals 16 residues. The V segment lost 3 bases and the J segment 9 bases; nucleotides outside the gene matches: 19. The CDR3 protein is CSASPPTGAVGPAQYF. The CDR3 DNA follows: TGCAGTGCTAGTCCCCCGACAGGGGCCGTGGGGCCAGCGCAGTACTTC.

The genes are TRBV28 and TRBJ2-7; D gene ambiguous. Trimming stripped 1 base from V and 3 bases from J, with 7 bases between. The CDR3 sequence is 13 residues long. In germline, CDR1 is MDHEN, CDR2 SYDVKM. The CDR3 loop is CASSLSPFYEQYF. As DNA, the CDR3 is TGTGCCAGCAGTTTATCCCCTTTCTACGAGCAGTACTTC.

The CDR3 sequence: CASSPRPPTGQRATDTQYF. The DNA for the CDR3 is TGTGCCAGCAGTCCCAGACCCCCGACAGGCCAGAGGGCCACAGATACGCAGTATTTT. The chain is built from TRBV6-6 and TRBJ2-3, with D possibly being TRBD1 (6 bases). Per germline, CDR1 MNHNY and CDR2 SVGAGI (reference sequence). This CDR3 has 19 amino acids. Trimming removed 5 bases from V and 2 bases from J, with 26 bases in between.

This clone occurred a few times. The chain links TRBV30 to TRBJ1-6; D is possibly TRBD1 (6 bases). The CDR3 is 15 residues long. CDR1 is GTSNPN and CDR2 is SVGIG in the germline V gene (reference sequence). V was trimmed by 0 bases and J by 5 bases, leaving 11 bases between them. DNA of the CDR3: TGTGCCTGGAGTGTACAGGGCCGAAATAATTCACCCCTCCACTTT. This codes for CAWSVQGRNNSPLHF.

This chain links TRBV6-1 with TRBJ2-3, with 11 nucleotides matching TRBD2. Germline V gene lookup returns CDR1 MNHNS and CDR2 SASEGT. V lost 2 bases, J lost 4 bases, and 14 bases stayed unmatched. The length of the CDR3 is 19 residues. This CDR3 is CASSETPSRLAGRADTQYF. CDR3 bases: TGTGCCAGCAGTGAAACCCCGTCCCGACTAGCGGGAAGGGCAGATACGCAGTATTTT.